Listed below are T cell receptor beta chains from one sample, sequenced in a study of early T cells in non-severe SARS-CoV-2 infection. Each CDR3 protein is one row after TCRdb ran MiXCR on the 5' RACE reads. The data hold under 70,000 distinct CDR3 sequences, with about 13% observed a single time. Specimen: whole blood, collected at baseline. The receptors come from an adult who was a healthcare worker with PCR-confirmed SARS-CoV-2 infection or an uninfected control (not recorded which). The CDR3 runs from the conserved cysteine through the conserved F or W. The D gene is left open where the match is weak. Not every row has a clone size; where given, it reads once, few, many or a size class.

V gene	clone size	D gene	J gene	CDR3 protein	CDR3 DNA
TRBV19	.	.	TRBJ1-2	CASSFTGNYGYTF	TGTGCCAGTAGTTTCACAGGGAACTATGGCTACACCTTC
TRBV9	many	.	TRBJ2-5	CASSTTRLGETQYF	TGTGCCAGCAGCACCACTAGATTAGGAGAGACCCAGTACTTC
TRBV30	few	.	TRBJ2-1	CAWSPIGGDEQFF	TGTGCCTGGAGTCCAATCGGGGGAGATGAGCAGTTCTTC
TRBV7-3	many	.	TRBJ2-3	CASSTSGGTDTQYF	TGTGCCAGCAGCACGTCGGGGGGCACAGATACGCAGTATTTT
TRBV6-2/TRBV6-3	.	TRBD1	TRBJ1-1	CASSTPRGQTNTEAFF	TGTGCCAGCAGCACCCCCCGGGGACAGACGAACACTGAAGCTTTCTTT
TRBV27	few	.	TRBJ2-2	CASSLFWSGQAGELFF	TGTGCCAGCAGTTTATTTTGGTCGGGGCAGGCCGGGGAGCTGTTTTTT
TRBV12-3/TRBV12-4	few	.	TRBJ1-5	CASSLVRVQPQHF	TGTGCCAGCAGTTTAGTCCGGGTTCAGCCCCAGCATTTT
TRBV7-2	.	.	TRBJ2-5	CASSPGLPVETQYF	TGTGCCAGCAGCCCGGGACTTCCCGTGGAGACCCAGTACTTC
TRBV4-1	many	.	TRBJ2-7	CASSVGGGSYEQYF	TGCGCCAGCAGCGTGGGAGGGGGATCCTACGAGCAGTACTTC
TRBV28	few	.	TRBJ1-5	CASSLMGPNQPQHF	TGTGCCAGCAGTTTAATGGGACCTAATCAGCCCCAGCATTTT
TRBV7-2	many	.	TRBJ2-5	CASSGGPKETQYF	TGTGCCAGCAGCGGGGGACCGAAAGAGACCCAGTACTTC
TRBV20-1	.	TRBD2	TRBJ2-1	CSAHGAGGLANEQFF	TGCAGTGCCCACGGGGCGGGAGGATTGGCCAATGAGCAGTTCTTC
TRBV7-9	few	.	TRBJ1-1	CASSSRDRLWGTEAFF	TGTGCCAGCAGCTCCCGGGACCGGTTATGGGGCACTGAAGCTTTCTTT
TRBV18	many	.	TRBJ1-1	CASSRPGGTEAFF	TGTGCCAGCTCACGTCCTGGGGGCACTGAAGCTTTCTTT
TRBV2	few	.	TRBJ1-5	CASSEASRQPQHF	TGTGCCAGCAGTGAAGCCTCAAGGCAGCCCCAGCATTTT
TRBV7-6	few	TRBD1	TRBJ1-1	CASSLGSRGRPEAFF	TGTGCCAGCAGCTTAGGTAGCAGGGGGCGCCCTGAAGCTTTCTTT
TRBV7-8	few	TRBD1	TRBJ1-6	CASSHGTANSPLHF	TGTGCCAGCAGCCACGGGACAGCTAATTCACCCCTCCACTTT
TRBV20-1	few	.	TRBJ1-2	CSARDQTGGYGYTF	TGCAGTGCTAGAGATCAGACAGGCGGGTATGGCTACACCTTC
TRBV6-6	.	.	TRBJ2-7	CASSRLSYEQYF	TGTGCCAGCAGCCGCCTATCCTACGAGCAGTACTTC
TRBV12-3/TRBV12-4	many	TRBD2	TRBJ2-7	CASSWAEAGVQYF	TGTGCCAGCAGTTGGGCAGAGGCGGGAGTGCAGTACTTC
TRBV24-1	.	.	TRBJ1-1	CATSQRLQGDTEAFF	TGTGCCACCAGTCAAAGACTACAGGGAGACACTGAAGCTTTCTTT
TRBV20-1	.	.	TRBJ2-1	CSAGGLLGGEQFF	TGCAGTGCTGGGGGACTGCTGGGCGGTGAGCAGTTCTTC
TRBV18	few	.	TRBJ1-1	CASSRGLGRTTEAFF	TGTGCCAGCTCACGTGGGTTAGGGAGGACCACTGAAGCTTTCTTT
TRBV12-3/TRBV12-4	few	TRBD1	TRBJ1-1	CASRPHRGNTEAFF	TGTGCCAGCAGGCCCCACAGGGGTAACACTGAAGCTTTCTTT
TRBV21-1	.	.	TRBJ2-2	CASSLNRTSASNTGELFF	TGTGCCAGCAGCTTAAATCGGACAAGCGCTTCGAACACCGGGGAGCTGTTTTTT
TRBV12-3/TRBV12-4	.	.	TRBJ1-2	CASSLNGYTF	TGTGCCAGCAGTTTGAATGGCTACACCTTC
TRBV7-2	few	TRBD2	TRBJ2-1	CASSLVSAGREQFF	TGTGCCAGCAGCTTAGTGTCAGCGGGAAGGGAGCAGTTCTTC
TRBV20-1	.	TRBD2	TRBJ2-1	CSASSLAVLYNEQFF	TGCAGTGCTAGTTCGCTAGCGGTTTTATACAATGAGCAGTTCTTC
TRBV7-8	many	TRBD2	TRBJ2-7	CASSLTSGGTYEQYF	TGTGCCAGCAGCTTAACTAGCGGGGGAACCTACGAGCAGTACTTC
TRBV4-3	.	TRBD1	TRBJ2-3	CASSQDRTGGRTDTQYF	TGCGCCAGCAGCCAAGATAGGACAGGGGGCCGCACAGATACGCAGTATTTT
TRBV3-1	few	.	TRBJ2-2	CASSEIQGRGELFF	TGTGCCAGCAGCGAAATACAGGGTCGCGGGGAGCTGTTTTTT
TRBV27	many	.	TRBJ1-5	CASSATVRGNQPQHF	TGTGCCAGCAGTGCGACGGTCCGTGGGAATCAGCCCCAGCATTTT
TRBV7-9	.	.	TRBJ2-3	CASSLNGRVTDTQYF	TGTGCCAGCAGCTTAAATGGCAGGGTAACGGATACGCAGTATTTT
TRBV11-2	many	.	TRBJ1-1	CASSFGQNTEAFF	TGTGCCAGCAGCTTTGGACAGAACACTGAAGCTTTCTTT
TRBV27	.	TRBD1	TRBJ2-2	CASSSTGGSGTGELFF	TGTGCCAGCAGTTCAACAGGGGGCTCAGGCACCGGGGAGCTGTTTTTT
TRBV28	few	TRBD1	TRBJ1-2	CASNRQGAIYGYTF	TGTGCCAGCAACCGACAGGGGGCTATCTATGGCTACACCTTC
TRBV30	many	.	TRBJ2-7	CAWSAVPYEQYF	TGTGCCTGGAGTGCCGTACCCTACGAGCAGTACTTC
TRBV2	.	TRBD1	TRBJ1-6	CASIGQGVRNSPLHF	TGTGCCAGCATCGGACAGGGGGTTCGAAATTCACCCCTCCACTTT
TRBV6-4	many	.	TRBJ1-1	CASSDARRGRGGTEAFF	TGTGCCAGCAGTGACGCCCGAAGGGGCAGGGGCGGCACTGAAGCTTTCTTT
TRBV5-1	.	.	TRBJ2-1	CASSGGLPESNEQFF	TGCGCCAGCAGCGGGGGACTGCCAGAAAGCAATGAGCAGTTCTTC
TRBV27	.	.	TRBJ2-1	CASSFLQLTFF	TGTGCCAGCAGTTTCCTCCAATTGACCTTCTTC
TRBV10-2	.	.	TRBJ2-7	CASKDYEQYF	TGCGCCAGCAAGGACTACGAGCAGTACTTC
TRBV11-3	.	.	TRBJ1-2	CASSLDGDGYGYTF	TGTGCCAGCAGCTTAGACGGGGACGGCTATGGCTACACCTTC
TRBV27	.	TRBD2	TRBJ2-2	CASSRDYIGELFF	TGTGCCAGCAGCCGGGACTATATCGGGGAGCTGTTTTTT
TRBV3-1	.	.	TRBJ2-7	CASSPGHLSAYEQYF	TGTGCCAGCAGCCCGGGACACCTTAGTGCCTACGAGCAGTACTTC
TRBV29-1	many	TRBD1	TRBJ1-6	CSVRTGVGDSPLHF	TGCAGCGTAAGAACAGGGGTGGGAGATTCACCCCTCCACTTT
TRBV2	many	.	TRBJ1-1	CASSEGHSNTEAFF	TGTGCCAGCAGTGAAGGACACTCGAACACTGAAGCTTTCTTT
TRBV28	many	TRBD1	TRBJ1-1	CASRWTGIMNTEAFF	TGTGCCAGCAGGTGGACAGGGATTATGAACACTGAAGCTTTCTTT
TRBV30	few	.	TRBJ2-3	CAWSIKAGTDTQYF	TGTGCCTGGTCCATAAAGGCGGGGACAGATACGCAGTATTTT
TRBV29-1	few	.	TRBJ1-2	CSVEATTGSNYGYTF	TGCAGCGTTGAGGCAACAACGGGGTCTAACTATGGCTACACCTTC
TRBV5-1	.	TRBD1	TRBJ2-7	CASSPGTAISYEQYF	TGCGCCAGCAGCCCAGGGACAGCCATTTCCTACGAGCAGTACTTC
TRBV7-8	.	.	TRBJ2-7	CASSLEGLSGDEQYF	TGTGCCAGCAGCTTAGAGGGTTTATCCGGGGACGAGCAGTACTTC
TRBV3-1	few	.	TRBJ2-1	CASSHGYGLQQFF	TGTGCCAGCAGCCATGGCTATGGCCTTCAGCAGTTCTTC
TRBV11-3	few	.	TRBJ2-1	CASSLDPVSSYNEQFF	TGTGCCAGCAGCTTAGATCCCGTGAGCTCCTACAATGAGCAGTTCTTC